This TCR beta chain was documented in a study of spatial heterogeneity in lung cancer. Regarding the study as a whole: Tumor mutation count correlated with how many alpha and beta TCRs expanded intratumorally.

Time point in this sample: sample taken at primary tumor resection. Germline V gives CDR1 GTSNPN, CDR2 SVGIG (reference sequence). This CDR3 is built from 13 residues. The V and J ends lost 4 bases and 3 bases respectively, with 12 bases between them. A single record per CDR3 protein comes from TCRdb applying MiXCR to the 5' RACE reads. The sample has 4,000 to 5,500 distinct CDR3 sequences; under 7.5% are singletons. This clonotype has ten or more counts. As yet, its antigen is unknown. Sequenced here: lung tumor tissue, sampled at surgery. The source of this sequence is a male donor with early-stage non-small cell lung cancer. The chain recombines TRBV30 with TRBJ1-1, with D possibly TRBD1 on 5 matching bases. CDR3 loop: CAWKDSRDTEAFF. Here the CDR3 DNA reads TGTGCCTGGAAAGACAGCCGGGACACTGAAGCTTTCTTT.